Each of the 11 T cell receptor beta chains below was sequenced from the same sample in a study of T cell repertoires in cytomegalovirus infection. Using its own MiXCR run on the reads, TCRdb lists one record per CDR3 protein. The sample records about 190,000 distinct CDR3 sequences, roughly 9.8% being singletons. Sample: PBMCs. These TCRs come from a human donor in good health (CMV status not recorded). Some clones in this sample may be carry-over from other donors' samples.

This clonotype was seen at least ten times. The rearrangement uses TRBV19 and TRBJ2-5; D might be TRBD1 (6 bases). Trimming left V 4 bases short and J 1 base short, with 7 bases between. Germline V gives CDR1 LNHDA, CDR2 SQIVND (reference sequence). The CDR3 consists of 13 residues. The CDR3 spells CASSRTVQETQYF. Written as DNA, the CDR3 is TGTGCCAGTAGTAGGACAGTCCAAGAGACCCAGTACTTC.

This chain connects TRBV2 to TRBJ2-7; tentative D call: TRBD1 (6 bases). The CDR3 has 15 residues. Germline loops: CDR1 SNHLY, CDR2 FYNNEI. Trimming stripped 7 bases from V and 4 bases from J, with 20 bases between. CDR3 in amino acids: CASTKNPGQLYEQYF. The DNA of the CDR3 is TGTGCCAGCACGAAGAATCCGGGACAACTTTACGAGCAGTACTTC.

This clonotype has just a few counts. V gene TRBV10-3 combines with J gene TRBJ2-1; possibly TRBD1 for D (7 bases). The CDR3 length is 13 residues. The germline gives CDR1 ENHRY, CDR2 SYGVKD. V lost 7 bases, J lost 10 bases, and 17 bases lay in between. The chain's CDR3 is CAIMEGARTEQFF. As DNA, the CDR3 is TGTGCCATCATGGAGGGGGCGAGGACGGAGCAGTTCTTC.

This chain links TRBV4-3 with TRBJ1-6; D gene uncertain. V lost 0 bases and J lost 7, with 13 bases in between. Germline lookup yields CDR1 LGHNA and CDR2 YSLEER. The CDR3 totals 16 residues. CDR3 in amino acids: CASSQDPGLRNSPLHF. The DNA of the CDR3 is TGCGCCAGCAGCCAAGATCCGGGGTTACGGAATTCACCCCTCCACTTT.

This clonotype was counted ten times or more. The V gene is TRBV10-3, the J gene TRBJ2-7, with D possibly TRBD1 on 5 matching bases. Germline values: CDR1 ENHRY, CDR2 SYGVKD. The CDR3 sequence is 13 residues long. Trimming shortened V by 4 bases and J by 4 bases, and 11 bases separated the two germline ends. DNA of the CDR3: TGTGCCATCAGTGCGCCAGGGTTTTACGAGCAGTACTTC. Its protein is CAISAPGFYEQYF.

The DNA for the CDR3 is TGCAGCGTGGGGGTGGGCGGGAGTCTAAATGAGCAGTTCTTC. Protein sequence: CSVGVGGSLNEQFF. V usage is TRBV29-1 and J usage is TRBJ2-1; the match to TRBD2 covers 7 bases. This CDR3 has 14 amino acids. Trimming removed 6 bases from V and 7 bases from J; junction bases left unmatched: 12. Germline CDR1 is SQVTM and CDR2 is ANQGSEA.

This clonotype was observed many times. The DNA for the CDR3 is TGTGCCAGCAGCTTAATCGGACAAGAGACCCAGTACTTC. Amino acids: CASSLIGQETQYF. The J gene is TRBJ2-5, the V gene TRBV7-2; D not resolved. From germline, CDR1 is SGHTA and CDR2 FQGNSA. This CDR3 contains 13 residues. The V gene lost 2 bases and the J gene lost 2 bases, with 6 bases spanning the gap.

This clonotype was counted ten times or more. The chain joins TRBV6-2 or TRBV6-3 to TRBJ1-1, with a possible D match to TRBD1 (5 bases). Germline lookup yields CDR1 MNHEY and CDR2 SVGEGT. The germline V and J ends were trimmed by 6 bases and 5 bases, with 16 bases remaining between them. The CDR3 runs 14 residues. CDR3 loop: CASRHQGGRTEAFF. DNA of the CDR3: TGTGCCAGCAGACACCAGGGAGGCCGGACTGAAGCTTTCTTT.

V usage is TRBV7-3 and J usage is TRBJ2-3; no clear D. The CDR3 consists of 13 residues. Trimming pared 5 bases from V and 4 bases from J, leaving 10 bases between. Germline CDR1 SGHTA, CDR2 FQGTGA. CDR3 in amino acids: CASSTNSADTQYF. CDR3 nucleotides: TGTGCCAGCAGCACAAACAGCGCAGATACGCAGTATTTT.

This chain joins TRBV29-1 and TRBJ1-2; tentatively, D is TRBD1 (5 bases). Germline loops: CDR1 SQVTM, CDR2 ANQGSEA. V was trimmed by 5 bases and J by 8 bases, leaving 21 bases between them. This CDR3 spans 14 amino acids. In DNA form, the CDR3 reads TGCAGCGTTCCCTCTCCGGGACGGCAGGAGGGCTACACCTTC. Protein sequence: CSVPSPGRQEGYTF.

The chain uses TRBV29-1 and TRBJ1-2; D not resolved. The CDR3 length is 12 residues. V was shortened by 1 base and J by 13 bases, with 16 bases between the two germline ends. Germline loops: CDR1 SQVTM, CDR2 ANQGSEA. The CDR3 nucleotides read TGCAGCGTTGAAGGTACCGGGCCCCTCACCACCTTC. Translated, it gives CSVEGTGPLTTF.